Here is one T cell receptor beta chain with its context. Its antigen is not known. The trim removed 2 bases at V and 2 bases at J, leaving 3 bases unmatched. CDR3 length: 15 amino acids. Germline V CDR1 and CDR2: SSHAT, FNYEAQ (reference sequence). This record comes from a study of T cell responses to AZD1222 COVID-19 vaccine. Findings and limits, study-wide: Close to half of spike-specific TCRs reportedly recognize unmutated variant regions. Of the AZD1222 recipients, only 5 to 7 were seropositive at baseline. Rises in breadth and depth of Spike-specific TCRs came after two AZD1222 doses.

Here immunoSEQ multiplex PCR was the method, and the copy in TCRdb shows in-frame clones only, minus some. The sample holds 100,000 to 140,000 clones, under 95% seen once. This receptor was taken from an adult in good health. The material was peripheral blood, obtained on day 0 of AZD1222 vaccination. The chain recombines TRBV7-7 with TRBJ2-3; 8 bases fit TRBD2. The CDR3 loop reads CASSLRGGVTDTQYF. The CDR3 bases are TGTGCCAGCAGCTTACGGGGGGGCGTCACAGATACGCAGTATTTT.